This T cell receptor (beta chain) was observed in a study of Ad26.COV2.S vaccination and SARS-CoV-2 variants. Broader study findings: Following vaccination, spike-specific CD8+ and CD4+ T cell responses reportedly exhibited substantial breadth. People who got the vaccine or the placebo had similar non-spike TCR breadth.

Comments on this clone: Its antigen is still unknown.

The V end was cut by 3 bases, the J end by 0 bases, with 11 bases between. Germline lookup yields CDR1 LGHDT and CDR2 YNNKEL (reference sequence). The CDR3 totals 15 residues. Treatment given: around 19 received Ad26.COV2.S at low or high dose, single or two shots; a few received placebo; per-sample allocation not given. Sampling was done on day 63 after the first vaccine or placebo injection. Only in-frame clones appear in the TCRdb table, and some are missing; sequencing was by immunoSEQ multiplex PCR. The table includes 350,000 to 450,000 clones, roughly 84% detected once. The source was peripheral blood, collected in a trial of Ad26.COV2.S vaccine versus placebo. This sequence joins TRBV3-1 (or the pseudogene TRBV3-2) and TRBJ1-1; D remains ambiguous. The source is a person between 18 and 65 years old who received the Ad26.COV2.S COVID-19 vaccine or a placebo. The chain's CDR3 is CASSHNWAMNTEAFF. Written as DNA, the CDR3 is TGTGCCAGCAGCCACAATTGGGCTATGAACACTGAAGCTTTCTTT.